This TCR beta chain was found in a study of cytomegalovirus exposure and HLA in healthy donors. The study, taken as a whole, reports: Later analysis identified 15,000 to 20,000 TCR beta sequences associated with HLA alleles, using a false discovery rate threshold of 0.05. A later analysis revealed that TCR association rates differed between HLA loci, peaking at DRB1 and bottoming out at HLA-C.

A note on this clone: Its antigen is not known.

60 Vbeta and 13 Jbeta primers were used in PCR. The assay was immunoSEQ multiplex PCR, and TCRdb's table has in-frame clones only and misses some. The sample gives roughly 120,000 clones, roughly 82% of which show up once; approximately 11% is in the top ten. The clonotype originates from a male donor in good health and CMV-seropositive. Input material: PBMCs.

CDR3 nucleotide sequence: TGTGCCAGCAGCTTTGGGCAGGCGAACACCGGGGAGCTGTTTTTT. Translating gives CASSFGQANTGELFF. V usage is TRBV11-2 and J usage is TRBJ2-2; D gene unclear. Germline CDR1 and CDR2: SGHAT and FQNNGV. The CDR3 is 15 residues long. V was trimmed by 3 bases and J by 0 bases, leaving 8 bases between them.